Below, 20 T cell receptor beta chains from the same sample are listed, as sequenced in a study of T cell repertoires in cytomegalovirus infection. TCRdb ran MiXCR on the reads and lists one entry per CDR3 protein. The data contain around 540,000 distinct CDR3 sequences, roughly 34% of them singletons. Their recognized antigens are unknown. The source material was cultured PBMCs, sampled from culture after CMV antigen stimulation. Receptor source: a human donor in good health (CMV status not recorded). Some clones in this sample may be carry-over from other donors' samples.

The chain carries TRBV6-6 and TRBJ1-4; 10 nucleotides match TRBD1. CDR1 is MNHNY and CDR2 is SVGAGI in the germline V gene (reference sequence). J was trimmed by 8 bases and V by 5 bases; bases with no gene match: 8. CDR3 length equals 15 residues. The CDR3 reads CASSPGQGMEEKLFF. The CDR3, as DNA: TGTGCCAGCAGTCCGGGACAGGGGATGGAAGAAAAACTGTTTTTT.

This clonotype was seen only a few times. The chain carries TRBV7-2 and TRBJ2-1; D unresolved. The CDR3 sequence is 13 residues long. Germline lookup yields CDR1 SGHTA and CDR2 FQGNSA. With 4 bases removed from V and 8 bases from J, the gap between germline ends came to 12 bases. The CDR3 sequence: CASSSISSYEQFF. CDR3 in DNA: TGTGCCAGCAGCTCGATAAGCTCCTATGAGCAGTTCTTC.

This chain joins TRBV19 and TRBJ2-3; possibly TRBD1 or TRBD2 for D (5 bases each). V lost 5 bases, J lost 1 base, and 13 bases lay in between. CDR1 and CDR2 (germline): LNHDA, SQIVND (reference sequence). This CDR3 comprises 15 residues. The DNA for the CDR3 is TGTGCCAGTAGTGGAGCGAGGGGTCGCACAGATACGCAGTATTTT. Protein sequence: CASSGARGRTDTQYF.

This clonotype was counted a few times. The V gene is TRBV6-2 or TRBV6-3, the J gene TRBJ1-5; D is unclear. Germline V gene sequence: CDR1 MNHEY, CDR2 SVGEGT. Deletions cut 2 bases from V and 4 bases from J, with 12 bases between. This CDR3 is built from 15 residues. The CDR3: CASSYTGRMNQPQHF. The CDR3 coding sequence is TGTGCCAGCAGTTACACCGGGAGAATGAATCAGCCCCAGCATTTT.

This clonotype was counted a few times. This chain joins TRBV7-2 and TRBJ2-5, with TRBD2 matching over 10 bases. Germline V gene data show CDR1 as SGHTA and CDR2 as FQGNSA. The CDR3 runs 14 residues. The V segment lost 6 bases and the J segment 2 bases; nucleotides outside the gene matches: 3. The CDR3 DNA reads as TGTGCCAGCAGTGGACTAGCGGTACAAGAGACCCAGTACTTC. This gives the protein CASSGLAVQETQYF.

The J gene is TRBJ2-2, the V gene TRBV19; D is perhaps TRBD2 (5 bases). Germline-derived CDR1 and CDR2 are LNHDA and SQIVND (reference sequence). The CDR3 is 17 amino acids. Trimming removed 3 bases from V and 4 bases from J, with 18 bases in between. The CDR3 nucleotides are TGTGCCAGTAGTATGGGAGCACCCTCCATTTTCACCGGGGAGCTGTTTTTT. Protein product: CASSMGAPSIFTGELFF.

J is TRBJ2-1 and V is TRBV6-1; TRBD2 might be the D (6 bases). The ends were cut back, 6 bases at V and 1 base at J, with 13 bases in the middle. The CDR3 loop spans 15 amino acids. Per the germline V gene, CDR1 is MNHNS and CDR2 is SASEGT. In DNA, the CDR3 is TGTGCCAGCAGAATTAGGGCGGGATCCTACAATGAGCAGTTCTTC. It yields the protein CASRIRAGSYNEQFF.

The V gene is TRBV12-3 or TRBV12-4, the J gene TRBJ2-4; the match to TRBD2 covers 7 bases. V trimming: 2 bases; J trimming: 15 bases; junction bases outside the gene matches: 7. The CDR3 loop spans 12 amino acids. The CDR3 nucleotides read TGTGCCAGCAGTTTACAGGGCGGGAGAGGGTACTTC. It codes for CASSLQGGRGYF.

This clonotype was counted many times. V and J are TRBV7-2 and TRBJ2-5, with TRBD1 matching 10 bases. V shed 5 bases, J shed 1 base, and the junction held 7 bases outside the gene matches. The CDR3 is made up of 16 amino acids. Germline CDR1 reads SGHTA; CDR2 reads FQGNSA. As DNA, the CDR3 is TGTGCCAGCAGCCCAGGACAGGGGGGGGGCCAAGAGACCCAGTACTTC. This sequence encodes CASSPGQGGGQETQYF.

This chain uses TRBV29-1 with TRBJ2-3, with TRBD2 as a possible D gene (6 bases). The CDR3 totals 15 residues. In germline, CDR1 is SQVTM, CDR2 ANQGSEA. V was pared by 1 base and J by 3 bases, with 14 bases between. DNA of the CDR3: TGCAGCGTTGAAGGTCTACGGGAGCGGACAGATACGCAGTATTTT. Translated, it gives CSVEGLRERTDTQYF.

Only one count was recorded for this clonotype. CDR3 bases: TGTGCCAGCAGCGACAGGGAGAATTCACCCCTCCACTTT. Translation: CASSDRENSPLHF. The J gene is TRBJ1-6, the V gene TRBV28, with 7 bases lining up with TRBD1. The CDR3 has 13 residues. The V gene's germline CDR1 is MDHEN and CDR2 SYDVKM. The junction had 3 bases not matched to a gene; V was cut back by 6 bases and J by 7 bases.

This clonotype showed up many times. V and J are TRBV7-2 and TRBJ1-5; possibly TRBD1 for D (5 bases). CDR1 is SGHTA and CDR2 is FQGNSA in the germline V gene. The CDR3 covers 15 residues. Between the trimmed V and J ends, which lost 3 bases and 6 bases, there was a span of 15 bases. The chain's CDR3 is CASSLYGTEGQPQHF. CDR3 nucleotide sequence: TGTGCCAGCAGCTTGTATGGGACCGAGGGTCAGCCCCAGCATTTT.

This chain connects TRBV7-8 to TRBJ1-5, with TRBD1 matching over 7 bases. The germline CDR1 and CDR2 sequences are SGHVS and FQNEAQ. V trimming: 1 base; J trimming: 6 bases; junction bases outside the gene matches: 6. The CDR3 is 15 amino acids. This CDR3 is CASSLGTGVGQPQHF. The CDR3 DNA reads TGTGCCAGCAGCTTAGGGACAGGAGTGGGTCAGCCCCAGCATTTT.

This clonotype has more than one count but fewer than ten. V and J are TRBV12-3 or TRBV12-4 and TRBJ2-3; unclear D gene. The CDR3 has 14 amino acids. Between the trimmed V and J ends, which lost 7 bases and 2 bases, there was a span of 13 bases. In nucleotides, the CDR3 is TGTGCCAGCACCTTCGACCGAGACACAGATACGCAGTATTTT. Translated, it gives CASTFDRDTDTQYF.

The CDR3 nucleotides are TGTGCCAGCAGTCCCAACGGCGCCGCTGGAAACACCATATATTTT. Residues: CASSPNGAAGNTIYF. The gene calls are TRBV6-1 and TRBJ1-3, with D hard to call. Germline V gives CDR1 MNHNS, CDR2 SASEGT. V dropped 5 bases and J dropped 2 bases, with 13 bases sitting between them. The CDR3 spans 15 residues.

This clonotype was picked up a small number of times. CDR3 residues: CASRSGGNSYEQYV. The CDR3 nucleotides read TGTGCCAGCAGGAGCGGGGGAAACTCCTACGAGCAGTACGTC. V usage is TRBV6-2 or TRBV6-3 and J usage is TRBJ2-7; 8 bases are a match to TRBD2. The CDR3 sequence is 14 residues long. CDR1 and CDR2 from the germline V gene are MNHEY and SVGEGT. V lost 6 bases and J lost 0; bases outside the gene matches: 4.

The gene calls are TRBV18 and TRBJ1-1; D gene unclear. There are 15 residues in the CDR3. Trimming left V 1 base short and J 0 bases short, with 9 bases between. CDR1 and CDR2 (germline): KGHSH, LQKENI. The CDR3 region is CASSPLPVMNTEAFF. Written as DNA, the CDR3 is TGTGCCAGCTCACCACTTCCAGTCATGAACACTGAAGCTTTCTTT.

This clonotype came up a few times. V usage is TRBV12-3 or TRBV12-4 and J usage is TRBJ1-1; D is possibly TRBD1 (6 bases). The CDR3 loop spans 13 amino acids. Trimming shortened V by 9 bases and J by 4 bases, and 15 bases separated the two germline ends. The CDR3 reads CASLGGSSTEAFF. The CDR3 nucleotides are TGTGCCAGTCTGGGGGGCAGCAGCACTGAAGCTTTCTTT.

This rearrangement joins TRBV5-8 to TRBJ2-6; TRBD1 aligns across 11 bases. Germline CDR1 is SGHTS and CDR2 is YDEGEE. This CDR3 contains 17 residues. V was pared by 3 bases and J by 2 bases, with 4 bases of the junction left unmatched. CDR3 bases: TGTGCCAGCAGCTCGGGACAGGGGGAAGCTGGGGCCAACGTCCTGACTTTC. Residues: CASSSGQGEAGANVLTF.

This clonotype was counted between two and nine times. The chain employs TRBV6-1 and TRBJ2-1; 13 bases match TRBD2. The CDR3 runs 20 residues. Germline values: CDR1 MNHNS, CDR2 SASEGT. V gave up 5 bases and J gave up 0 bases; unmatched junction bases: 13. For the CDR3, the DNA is TGTGCCAGCAGTAAGGGACTAGCGGGGACACCTGCATTCTCCTACAATGAGCAGTTCTTC. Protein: CASSKGLAGTPAFSYNEQFF.